Only a few counts were recorded for the clone carrying this TCR beta chain. The antigen remains undetermined. A 5'RACE template-switching step, the method used to make TCR cDNA, added a universal primer site and UMIs. TCRdb processed the 5' RACE reads anew with MiXCR; each CDR3 protein has one entry. This table holds approximately 70,000 distinct CDR3 sequences, around 7% found once. The CDR3 extends over 17 amino acids. Trimming at V came to 0 bases and at J to 9 bases, leaving 10 bases not matched to a gene. Germline CDR1 DFQATT, CDR2 SNEGSKA (reference sequence). The sample is drawn from a study of T cells after yellow fever vaccination. The study, taken as a whole, reports: Most clones from primary vaccination were detected again post-booster (approximately 96% CD4, approximately 90% CD8).

This material consisted of CD8+ T cells sorted from PBMCs, taken more than 40 days after the first yellow fever vaccination. V and J are TRBV20-1 and TRBJ1-6; 11 positions agree with TRBD1. This clonotype was obtained from a man aged 18 to 29 who received the YFV17D yellow fever vaccine. CDR3 protein: CSARDRWTGGESSPLHF. The DNA of the CDR3 is TGCAGTGCTAGAGATCGATGGACAGGGGGCGAGAGTTCACCCCTCCACTTT.